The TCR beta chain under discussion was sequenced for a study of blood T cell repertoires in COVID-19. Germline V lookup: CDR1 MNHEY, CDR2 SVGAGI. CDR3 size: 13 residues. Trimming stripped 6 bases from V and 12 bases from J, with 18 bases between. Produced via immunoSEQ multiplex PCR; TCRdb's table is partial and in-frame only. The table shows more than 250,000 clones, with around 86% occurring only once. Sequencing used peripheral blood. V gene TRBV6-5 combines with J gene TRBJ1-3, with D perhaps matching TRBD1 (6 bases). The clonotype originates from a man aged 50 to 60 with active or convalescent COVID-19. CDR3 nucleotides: TGTGCCAGCAGCCAACCTACAGGGACCGGCATATATTTT. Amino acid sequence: CASSQPTGTGIYF.